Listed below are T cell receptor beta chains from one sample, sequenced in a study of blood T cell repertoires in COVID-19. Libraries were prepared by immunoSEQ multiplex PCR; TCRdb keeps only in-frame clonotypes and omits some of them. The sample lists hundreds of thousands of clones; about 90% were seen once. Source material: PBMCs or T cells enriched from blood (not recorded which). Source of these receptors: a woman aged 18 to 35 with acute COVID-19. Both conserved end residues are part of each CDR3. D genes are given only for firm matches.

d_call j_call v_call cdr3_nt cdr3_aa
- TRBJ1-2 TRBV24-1 TGTGCCACCAGTGACCCCGGACAGAACTATGGCTACACCTTC CATSDPGQNYGYTF
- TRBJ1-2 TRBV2 TGTGCCAGCTCCTCCGAGGAGCTCTATGGCTACACCTTC CASSSEELYGYTF
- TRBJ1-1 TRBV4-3 TGCGCCAGCAGCCAAGATGAGTCAGCGATGAACACTGAAGCTTTCTTT CASSQDESAMNTEAFF
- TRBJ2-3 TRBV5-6 TGTGCCAGCAGCTCCTTAGCCACAGATACGCAGTATTTT CASSSLATDTQYF
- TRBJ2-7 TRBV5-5 TGTGCCAGCAGCTTGGATCAGAGGGCAAAGTACGAGCAGTACTTC CASSLDQRAKYEQYF
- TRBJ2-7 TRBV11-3 TGTGCCAGCAGCTCCCCCGCAGATCCGATTTCCGGGGCCTACGAGCAGTACTTC CASSSPADPISGAYEQYF
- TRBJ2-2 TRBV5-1 TGCGCCAGCAGCGTAACCGGGACAAACACCGGGGAGCTGTTTTTT CASSVTGTNTGELFF
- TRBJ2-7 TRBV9 TGTGCCAGCAGCGTAAGTGGTCTCGAGGAGCAGTACTTC CASSVSGLEEQYF
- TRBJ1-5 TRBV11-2 TGTGCCAGCAGCTTAGGTCCAGGGCCCAATCAGCCCCAGCATTTT CASSLGPGPNQPQHF
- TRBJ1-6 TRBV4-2 TGTGCCAGCAGCCAAGGGGAGGCTGATTCACCCCTCCACTTT CASSQGEADSPLHF
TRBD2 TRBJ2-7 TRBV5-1 TGCGCCAGCAGCTTCCCACTAGCGGGGGCCTCTTACGAGCAGTACTTC CASSFPLAGASYEQYF
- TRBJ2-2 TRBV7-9 TGTGCCAGCAGCGGGAACAGGGACACCGGGGAGCTGTTTTTT CASSGNRDTGELFF
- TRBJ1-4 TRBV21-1 TGTGCCAGCAGCAAAGTACCAAAAACATGGTTTTTT CASSKVPKTWFF
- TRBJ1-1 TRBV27 TGTGCCAGCAGTTTAACAGGGACGGGTACTGAAGCTTTCTTT CASSLTGTGTEAFF
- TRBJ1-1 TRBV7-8 TGTGCCAGCAGCTTCAGTAACACTGAAGCTTTCTTT CASSFSNTEAFF